This is a list of T cell receptor beta chains from one sample in a study of blood T cells in healthy people across ages. TCRdb re-called the 5' RACE reads with MiXCR, one entry per CDR3 protein. The table has about 810,000 distinct CDR3 sequences, under 40% seen once; the top ten hold 10% to 15%. Sequenced input: blood. Receptors originate from a young man in good health. Both conserved end residues are part of each CDR3. D genes are given only for firm matches. Clone sizes are given selectively: once, few, many, or a class where the clone is expanded.

v_call,clone_size,j_call,d_call,cdr3_nt,cdr3_aa
TRBV25-1,many,TRBJ2-5,NA,TGTGCCAGCAGTGTTGGGAGGGGACAAAAGTACCAAGAGACCCAGTACTTC,CASSVGRGQKYQETQYF
TRBV7-9,many,TRBJ2-5,NA,TGTGCCAGCAGCTTAAGCGGTAGTAGAGAGACCCAGTACTTC,CASSLSGSRETQYF
TRBV28,few,TRBJ2-7,TRBD1,TGTGCCAGCAGCCTCACCATCATGTGGGACAGACTTTACCACGAGCAGTACTTC,CASSLTIMWDRLYHEQYF
TRBV4-1,many,TRBJ1-2,NA,TGCGCCAGCAGCCATCCCTCCGGGAGGGGCTTGGACTATGGCTACACCTTC,CASSHPSGRGLDYGYTF
TRBV15,NA,TRBJ2-1,NA,TGTGCCACCAGCAGGCCGACAGTTTACAATGAGCAGTTCTTC,CATSRPTVYNEQFF
TRBV6-2/TRBV6-3,NA,TRBJ2-1,NA,TGTGCCAGCAGTTACGCCACATTCACAGGGAGAACGAATGAGCAGTTCTTC,CASSYATFTGRTNEQFF
TRBV7-6,few,TRBJ1-1,NA,TGTGCCAGCAGCTCCCGGGACGCCGGGGGAGCTTTCTTT,CASSSRDAGGAFF
TRBV7-2,NA,TRBJ2-4,NA,TGTGCCAGCAGCACCATTTATACAGGGGGGGACATTCAGTACTTC,CASSTIYTGGDIQYF
TRBV28,many,TRBJ2-1,TRBD2,TGTGCCAGCAGGCTTAGCGGGGGGGCCTTCGATGAGCAGTTCTTC,CASRLSGGAFDEQFF
TRBV20-1,NA,TRBJ2-3,NA,TGCAGTGCTAGGGCCTCGGGCGGGGGCGTGTTAGATACGCAGTATTTT,CSARASGGGVLDTQYF
TRBV27,NA,TRBJ2-3,TRBD2,TGTGCCAGCAGACAGTATAACGGCGGGGGGGCGACAGATACGCAGTATTTT,CASRQYNGGGATDTQYF
TRBV4-3,NA,TRBJ1-1,NA,TGCGCCAGCAGCACGGCCCCCCAAGGGACTGAAGCTTTCTTT,CASSTAPQGTEAFF
TRBV20-1,NA,TRBJ1-1,TRBD1,TGCAGTGCTAGATACGGGACAGGGAACACTGAAGCTTTCTTT,CSARYGTGNTEAFF
TRBV20-1,NA,TRBJ2-1,NA,TGCAGTGCCGGTACCTACAATGAGCAGTTCTTC,CSAGTYNEQFF
TRBV5-1,many,TRBJ1-2,NA,TGCGCCAGCAGCCCTAGCGGGACACCTAACTATGGCTACACCTTC,CASSPSGTPNYGYTF
TRBV7-2,once,TRBJ1-1,NA,TGTGCCAGCAGCACTCCCTCATTGAACACTGAAGCTTTCTTT,CASSTPSLNTEAFF
TRBV5-1,many,TRBJ2-1,NA,TGCGCCAGCAGCACGGACACAGAGCAGTTCTTC,CASSTDTEQFF
TRBV4-3,many,TRBJ2-5,NA,TGCGCCAGCAGCCAAGATTTTAATCGGGAGACCCAGTACTTC,CASSQDFNRETQYF
TRBV12-3/TRBV12-4,NA,TRBJ2-1,NA,TGTGCCAGCAGAAATTATAGCAGAACTACCGTGGGATACAATGAGCAGTTCTTC,CASRNYSRTTVGYNEQFF
TRBV12-3/TRBV12-4,many,TRBJ1-2,NA,TGTGCCAGCAGTTTATCCGGCGGCTACACCTTC,CASSLSGGYTF